This TCR beta chain originates from a study of cytomegalovirus exposure and HLA in healthy donors. V dropped 6 bases and J dropped 0 bases, with 9 bases sitting between them. The CDR3 spans 14 residues. Germline V lookup: CDR1 LNHDA, CDR2 SQIVND (reference sequence). This clone was counted once. Its antigen remains unidentified. Study observations and caveats: TCR beta V- and J-gene trimming was later associated with a missense DCLRE1C variant. Later analysis suggested links between common viral pathogens and several top significant clusters.

PCR involved 60 Vbeta and 13 Jbeta primers. Measured with immunoSEQ multiplex PCR; TCRdb has only the in-frame clones, and not every one. The table has 140,000 to 150,000 clones, around four fifths seen once. Sample: PBMCs. This chain links TRBV19 with TRBJ1-3; no firm D call. The sequence came from a boy younger than 10 in good health and CMV-seronegative. For the CDR3, the DNA is TGTGCCAGTAGACGTCCGAGCTCTGGAAACACCATATATTTT. Protein: CASRRPSSGNTIYF. The entire variable domain, with the rest obtained from reference TRBV19 and TRBJ1-3, is as follows: DGGITQSPKYLFRKEGQNVTLSCEQNLNHDAMYWYRQDPGQGLRLIYYSQIVNDFQKGDIAEGYSVSREKKESFPLTVTSAQKNPTAFYLCASRRPSSGNTIYFGEGSWLTVV.